These T cell receptor beta chains were read from a single sample in a study of T cell repertoires in cytomegalovirus infection. TCRdb fed the reads into MiXCR, producing one record per CDR3 protein. The sample records about 180,000 distinct CDR3 sequences, roughly 21% being singletons. The antigens these receptors bind are not known. Source: CD8+ T cells from cultured PBMCs, taken from culture after CMV antigen stimulation. The receptor source for this set is a human donor in good health (CMV status not recorded). Some clones in this sample may be carry-over from other donors' samples. Both conserved end residues are part of each CDR3.

CDR3	J	V
CASSLKEEAFF	TRBJ1-1	TRBV7-9
CASSEFGSGLSTDTQYF	TRBJ2-3	TRBV6-1
CASSGLAGHPYTDTQYF	TRBJ2-3	TRBV12-3/TRBV12-4
CASSLEVTDFYGYTF	TRBJ1-2	TRBV7-2
CASSHRSPAGDTEAFF	TRBJ1-1	TRBV7-6
CASSWGPNEKLFF	TRBJ1-4	TRBV25-1
CASSCRDRVCVFPYEQYF	TRBJ2-7	TRBV5-6
CASSSLNFKGDEQYF	TRBJ2-7	TRBV7-9
CASSLVRGELFF	TRBJ2-2	TRBV7-2
CASGGTGISYEQYF	TRBJ2-7	TRBV12-5
CATGAGQSDYEQYF	TRBJ2-7	TRBV2
CSAGWERTGAIVSEQYF	TRBJ2-7	TRBV20-1
CASSVGPGDEQFF	TRBJ2-1	TRBV2
CASSLDKRNTEAFF	TRBJ1-1	TRBV5-1
CASSPRGSGEKLFF	TRBJ1-4	TRBV7-6
CASSLPGSGTGLRDTEAFF	TRBJ1-1	TRBV28
CASSPPNEMDNEQFF	TRBJ2-1	TRBV7-8
CASSAPERPNEKLFF	TRBJ1-4	TRBV7-9
CASSLRVAGGSYEQYF	TRBJ2-7	TRBV7-6
CASSPGRGGGQFF	TRBJ2-1	TRBV7-6
CASSTGQAWGYTF	TRBJ1-2	TRBV7-9
CALGGPSTDTQYF	TRBJ2-3	TRBV10-3
CASSLGGLAGYNEQFF	TRBJ2-1	TRBV11-2
CASSQTQSNTGELFF	TRBJ2-2	TRBV4-3
CASSFFSRDRYYGYTF	TRBJ1-2	TRBV27
CASMTSGSNEQFF	TRBJ2-1	TRBV12-3/TRBV12-4
CASSPERVEQFF	TRBJ2-1	TRBV12-3/TRBV12-4
CASSVTSGDYNEQFF	TRBJ2-1	TRBV13
CASSQGAGSYNEQFF	TRBJ2-1	TRBV4-1
CASSPSAGVTEAFF	TRBJ1-1	TRBV7-8
CASSLRDPSYEQYF	TRBJ2-7	TRBV12-3/TRBV12-4
CASSFPTEAFF	TRBJ1-1	TRBV12-3/TRBV12-4
CASSITGQGMYEQYF	TRBJ2-7	TRBV12-3/TRBV12-4
CASSLVRDYGYTF	TRBJ1-2	TRBV5-1
CASRSQGGTGYEQYF	TRBJ2-7	TRBV6-2/TRBV6-3
CASSLDRGQPQHF	TRBJ1-5	TRBV7-9
CASSLWGALFYGYTF	TRBJ1-2	TRBV7-2
CASATGGGGYTF	TRBJ1-2	TRBV19
CASSSEATSEKLFF	TRBJ1-4	TRBV6-5
CASSPHPTGGKRGYTF	TRBJ1-2	TRBV27
CASSLGQGFMNGYTF	TRBJ1-2	TRBV12-3/TRBV12-4
CASSQVLDHEQFF	TRBJ2-1	TRBV14
CASSLVPGLNSPLHF	TRBJ1-6	TRBV7-2
CASSPPGELFF	TRBJ2-2	TRBV7-6
CASSPGEWGYTF	TRBJ1-2	TRBV6-1
CASSHPERYRTEAFF	TRBJ1-1	TRBV7-2
CASSLGQGKGSPLHF	TRBJ1-6	TRBV28
CSGEGSAGTDTQYF	TRBJ2-3	TRBV29-1
CASSEDLLFYGYTF	TRBJ1-2	TRBV6-1
CASSLRLAGGLTGELFF	TRBJ2-2	TRBV7-7
CASSPRLDRVMERGTGELFF	TRBJ2-2	TRBV7-6
CASSPGILANYGYTF	TRBJ1-2	TRBV4-1